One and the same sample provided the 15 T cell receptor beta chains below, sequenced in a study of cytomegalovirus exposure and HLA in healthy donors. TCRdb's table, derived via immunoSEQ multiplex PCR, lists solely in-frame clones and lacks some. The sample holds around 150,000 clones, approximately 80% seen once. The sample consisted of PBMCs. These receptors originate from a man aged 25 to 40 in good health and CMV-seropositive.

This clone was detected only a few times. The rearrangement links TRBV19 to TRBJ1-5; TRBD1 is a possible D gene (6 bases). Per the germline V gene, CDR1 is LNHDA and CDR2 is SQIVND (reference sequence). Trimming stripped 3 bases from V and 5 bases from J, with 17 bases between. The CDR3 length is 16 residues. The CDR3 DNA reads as TGTGCCAGTAGTATGGGCTGGGGGCCTCGAGATCAGCCCCAGCATTTT. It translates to CASSMGWGPRDQPQHF.

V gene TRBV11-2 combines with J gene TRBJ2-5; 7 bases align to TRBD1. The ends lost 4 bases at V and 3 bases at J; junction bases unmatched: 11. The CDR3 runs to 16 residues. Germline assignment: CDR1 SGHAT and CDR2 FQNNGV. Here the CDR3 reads CASSSRGGHQEETQYF. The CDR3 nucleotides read TGTGCCAGCAGCTCTCGAGGGGGCCACCAGGAAGAGACCCAGTACTTC. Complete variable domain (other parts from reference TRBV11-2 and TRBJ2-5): EAGVAQSPRYKIIEKRQSVAFWCNPISGHATLYWYQQILGQGPKLLIQFQNNGVVDDSQLPKDRFSAERLKGVDSTLKIQPAKLEDSAVYLCASSSRGGHQEETQYFGPGTRLLVL.

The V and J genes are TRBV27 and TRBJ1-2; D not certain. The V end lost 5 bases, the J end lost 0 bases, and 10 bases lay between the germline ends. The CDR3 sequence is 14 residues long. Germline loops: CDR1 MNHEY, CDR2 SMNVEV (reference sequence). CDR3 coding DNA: TGTGCCAGCAGTCCCGGACTGCCTAACTATGGCTACACCTTC. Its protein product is CASSPGLPNYGYTF.

The CDR3 region is CASRSTGASTHNQPQHF. Here the CDR3 DNA reads TGTGCAAGTCGCTCGACAGGGGCCTCTACCCACAATCAGCCCCAGCATTTT. The rearrangement links TRBV12-2 to TRBJ1-5; the D segment call TRBD1 is taken from the table without a DNA check. TRBV12-2 is a recognized pseudogene. The CDR3 has 17 amino acids.

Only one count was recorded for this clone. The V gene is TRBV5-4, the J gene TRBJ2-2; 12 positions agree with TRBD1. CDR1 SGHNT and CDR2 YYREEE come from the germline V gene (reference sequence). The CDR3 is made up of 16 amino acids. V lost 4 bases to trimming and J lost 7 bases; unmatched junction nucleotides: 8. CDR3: CASSHPGQGAVGELFF. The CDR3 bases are TGTGCCAGCAGCCACCCGGGACAGGGGGCGGTCGGGGAGCTGTTTTTT.

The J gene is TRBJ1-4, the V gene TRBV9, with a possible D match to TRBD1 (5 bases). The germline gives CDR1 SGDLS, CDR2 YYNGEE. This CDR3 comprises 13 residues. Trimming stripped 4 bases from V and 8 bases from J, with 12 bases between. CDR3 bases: TGTGCCAGCAGCAACAACCCAGGGGAAAAACTGTTTTTT. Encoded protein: CASSNNPGEKLFF. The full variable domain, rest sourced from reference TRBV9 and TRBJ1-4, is DSGVTQTPKHLITATGQRVTLRCSPRSGDLSVYWYQQSLDQGLQFLIQYYNGEERAKGNILERFSAQQFPDLHSELNLSSLELGDSALYFCASSNNPGEKLFFGSGTQLSVL.

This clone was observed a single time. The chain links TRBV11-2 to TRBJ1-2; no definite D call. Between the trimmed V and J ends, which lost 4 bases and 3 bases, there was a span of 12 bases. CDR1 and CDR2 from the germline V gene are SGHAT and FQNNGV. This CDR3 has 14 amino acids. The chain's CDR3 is CASSSTRHHYGYTF. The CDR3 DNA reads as TGTGCCAGCAGCTCCACTAGGCACCACTATGGCTACACCTTC.

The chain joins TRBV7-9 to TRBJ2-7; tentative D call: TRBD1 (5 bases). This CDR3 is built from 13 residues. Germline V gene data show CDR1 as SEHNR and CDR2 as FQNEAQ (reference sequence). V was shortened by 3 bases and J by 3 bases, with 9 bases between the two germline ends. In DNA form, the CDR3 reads TGTGCCAGCAGCTTTAAAGACAGCTACGAGCAGTACTTC. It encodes CASSFKDSYEQYF.

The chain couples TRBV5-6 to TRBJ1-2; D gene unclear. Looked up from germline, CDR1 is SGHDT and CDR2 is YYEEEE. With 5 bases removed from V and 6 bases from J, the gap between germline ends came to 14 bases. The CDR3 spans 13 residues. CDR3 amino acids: CASSPSGVDGYTF. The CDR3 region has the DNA TGTGCCAGCAGTCCCTCGGGAGTCGATGGCTACACCTTC.

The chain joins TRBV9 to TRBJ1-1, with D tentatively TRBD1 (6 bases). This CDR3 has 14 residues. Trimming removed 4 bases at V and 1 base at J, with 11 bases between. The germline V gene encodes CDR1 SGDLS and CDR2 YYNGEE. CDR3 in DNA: TGTGCCAGCAGCCCATCACAGGGGAACACTGAAGCTTTCTTT. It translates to CASSPSQGNTEAFF.

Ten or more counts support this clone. The CDR3 nucleotides read TGTGCCAGCAGCAGGGACAGGGGGGCCTCTGGGGCCAACGTCCTGACTTTC. This codes for CASSRDRGASGANVLTF. The chain recombines TRBV2 with TRBJ2-6, with TRBD1 matching over 11 bases. The CDR3 is made up of 17 amino acids. Germline trimming cut 6 bases from V and 0 bases from J; bases unmatched to any gene: 4. Germline CDR1 reads SNHLY; CDR2 reads FYNNEI.

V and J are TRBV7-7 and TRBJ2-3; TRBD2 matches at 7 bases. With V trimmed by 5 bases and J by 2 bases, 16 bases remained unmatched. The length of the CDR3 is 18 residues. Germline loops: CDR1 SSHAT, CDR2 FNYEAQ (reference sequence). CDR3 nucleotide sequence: TGTGCCAGCAGCGGGGGGAGGCTAGCGGTCTTTCTCACAGATACGCAGTATTTT. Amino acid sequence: CASSGGRLAVFLTDTQYF.

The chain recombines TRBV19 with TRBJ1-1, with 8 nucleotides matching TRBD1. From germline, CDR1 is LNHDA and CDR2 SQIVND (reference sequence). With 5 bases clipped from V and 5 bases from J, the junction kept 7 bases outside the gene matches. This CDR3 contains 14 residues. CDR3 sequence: CASSPRTGKTEAFF. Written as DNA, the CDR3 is TGTGCCAGTAGTCCCCGGACAGGGAAAACTGAAGCTTTCTTT.

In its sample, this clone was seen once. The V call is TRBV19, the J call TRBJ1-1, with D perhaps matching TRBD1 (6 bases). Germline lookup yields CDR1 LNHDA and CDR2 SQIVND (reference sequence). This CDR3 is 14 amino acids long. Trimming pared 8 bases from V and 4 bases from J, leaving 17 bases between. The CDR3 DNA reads TGTGCCAGTGCTAGGGGGTCTTCTACCACTGAAGCTTTCTTT. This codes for CASARGSSTTEAFF.

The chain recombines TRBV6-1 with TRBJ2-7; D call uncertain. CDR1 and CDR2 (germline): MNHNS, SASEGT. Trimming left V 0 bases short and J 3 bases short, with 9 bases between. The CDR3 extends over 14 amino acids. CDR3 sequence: CASSEAHSSYEQYF. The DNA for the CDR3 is TGTGCCAGCAGTGAAGCGCATTCTAGCTACGAGCAGTACTTC.